In its sample, the clone carrying this T cell receptor beta chain was seen a few times. Its antigen is still unknown. The germline V and J ends were trimmed by 3 bases and 7 bases, with 12 bases remaining between them. The CDR3 is made up of 14 amino acids. Germline V gives CDR1 KGHDR, CDR2 SFDVKD. This sample is drawn from a study of response to subunit inactivated influenza vaccine. TCRdb re-analysed the RT-PCR reads in MiXCR, keeping a single row per CDR3 protein. The data hold about 500,000 distinct CDR3 sequences, with 16% observed a single time. Study conclusions and caveats: Seasonal influenza vaccination, on each occasion, was suggested by the authors to recruit few new T cells.

The sample in question was CD4+ T cells sorted from PBMCs, obtained around 25 months after vaccination. The TCR sequence derives from a man between 50 and 69 years old who received an inactivated influenza vaccine. V usage is TRBV24-1 and J usage is TRBJ2-1; D is perhaps TRBD2 (5 bases). CDR3 bases: TGTGCCACCAGTGATCCACGTTCGGGAAATGAGCAGTTCTTC. It is translated as CATSDPRSGNEQFF.